The sequence of this T cell receptor (beta chain) was determined in a study of molecular identifiers for immune sequencing clone quantification. As for the study in general: Replicate RNA from approximately 20,000 or 98,000 naive CD8 T cells formed five aliquots; four were sequenced.

Study-wide results and caveats: More than 97% of effector molecules, versus under 1% of naive-cell molecules, belonged to clones above 20 RNA copies. Underestimation of highly expanded clone sizes could arise where identical TCR molecules share a barcode.

Sorting defined naive CD8 T cells as CD8+CD4-CCR7+CD45RA+. TCRdb used MiXCR to reprocess the PCR reads, holding one entry per CDR3 protein. The data show some 65,000 distinct CDR3 sequences, roughly 20% seen once. As to this clonotype: Its antigen is undetermined. Being one base from a much bigger clone, this may be a read error.

This receptor was taken from a human donor in good health. Some libraries in this study had Jurkat cell RNA spiked in. The sequenced sample was naive CD8+ T cells from blood, with Jurkat cell RNA spiked in. Regarding subset: FACS-sorted CD8+CD4-CCR7+CD45RA+ naive T cells.

CDR3 in amino acids: CCVEAGELFF. CDR3 DNA sequence: TGCTGCGTTGAAGCCGGGGAGCTGTTTTTT. The J gene is TRBJ2-2, the V gene TRBV29-1, with D hard to call. CDR1 is SQVTM and CDR2 is ANQGSEA in the germline V gene. CDR3 length equals 10 residues.